This record looks at one T cell receptor beta chain sequence and its context. Its matching antigen is unknown. This sample is drawn from a study of shared clonotypes between healthy human individuals. Overall study results and limits: Sampling included only blood; tissue repertoires likely differ. Non-shared clonotypes had lower generation probabilities than those shared by all four donors. The genetic and exposure-history diversity represented was limited by few donors.

V was cut by 3 bases and J by 8 bases, with 8 bases left in between. The germline V gene has CDR1 MNHEY and CDR2 SMNVEV (reference sequence). The CDR3 loop spans 12 amino acids. Naive-designated CD8 cells lacked CD45RO, were positively enriched for CCR7, and omitted terminally differentiated effector memory CD45RA+ cells. Original processing methods: As immunoSEQ supplied junction-only sequences (without quality scores), filtering differed. The assay was immunoSEQ multiplex PCR, and TCRdb's table has in-frame clones only and misses some. Clone size and V and J calls were adopted from that table, with D and trimming inferred from the DNA. Of some 2,100,000 clones listed, around 93% are singletons.

The receptor's source is a young man in good health. Some clones in this sample may be carry-over from other donors' samples. Sequenced input: naive CD8+ T cells from PBMCs. This rearrangement joins TRBV27 to TRBJ2-1; D gene uncertain. The CDR3 coding sequence is TGTGCCAGCAGTTTCGTAGTCCATGAGCAGTTCTTC. Protein product: CASSFVVHEQFF.